The clone carrying this T cell receptor beta chain showed up just a few times. The junction departs from the called germline gene at one end, perhaps through a read error. The sample belongs to a study of CD8 T cells in ankylosing spondylitis. The CDR3 is 13 residues long. Germline V lookup: CDR1 ENHRY, CDR2 SYGVKD. TCRdb recomputed calls from the 5' RACE reads with MiXCR, one row per CDR3 protein. The sample comprises 250,000 or so distinct CDR3 sequences, about 24% of which are singletons, and 0.61% rests with the top ten. Sequences were obtained from blood, either unsorted or a sorted T cell fraction (not recorded which). The V and J genes are TRBV10-3 and TRBJ2-2; possibly TRBD1 or TRBD2 for D (5 bases each). The receptor comes from a male donor with ankylosing spondylitis or in good health (not recorded which). Here the CDR3 reads CAISSRDDGDLFF. CDR3 sequence (DNA): TGTGCCATCAGTTCTCGGGACGACGGGGACCTGTTTTTT.